This T cell receptor beta chain emerged from a study of blood T cell repertoires in COVID-19. Clones were sequenced by immunoSEQ multiplex PCR, and TCRdb holds only the in-frame ones, with some missing. The data show 95,000 to 150,000 clones, 60% to 80% seen once. This clone was recorded once. The TCR sequence derives from a man aged 55-75 years with acute or convalescent COVID-19. Source material: peripheral blood.

The CDR3 DNA sequence: TGTGCCACCAGTGGACTAGCAATGGATGAGCAGTTCTTC. Protein product: CATSGLAMDEQFF. The chain combines TRBV24-1 with TRBJ2-1; 7 positions match TRBD2. V was pared by 5 bases and J by 8 bases, with 5 bases of the junction left unmatched. This CDR3 has 13 amino acids. CDR1 KGHDR and CDR2 SFDVKD come from the germline V gene.